This TCR beta chain is drawn from a study of blood T cell repertoires in COVID-19. Across the study: T cells, B-cell-depleted T cells, or PBMCs supplied cDNA or gDNA.

Measured with immunoSEQ multiplex PCR; TCRdb has only the in-frame clones, and not every one. This table holds 150,000 to 200,000 clones, roughly 79% found once. Trimming took off 5 bases at V and 2 bases at J, with 6 bases between the two ends. The CDR3 has 12 amino acids. Germline V gene sequence: CDR1 MNHEY, CDR2 SVGAGI. The chain combines TRBV6-5 with TRBJ1-2; possibly TRBD1 for D (5 bases). The TCR was taken from a woman of 80 years or more with COVID-19, enrolled during active disease. What was sequenced was peripheral blood. The CDR3 DNA is TGTGCCAGCAGTCCAGGGAACTATGGCTACACCTTC. Its protein is CASSPGNYGYTF.